This is a list of T cell receptor beta chains from one sample in a study of OX40 agonist ivuxolimab in advanced cancers. Assay: immunoSEQ multiplex PCR; the TCRdb copy retains only in-frame clones and omits some. The table lists over 35,000 clones, 87% of them singletons. Material: CD4+ or CD8+ T cells sorted from blood, obtained in a trial of the OX40 agonist ivuxolimab. The receptors come from an adult with an advanced solid tumor such as melanoma, head and neck, liver or kidney cancer. The CDR3 runs from the conserved cysteine through the conserved F or W. A D gene is named only where the DNA matches it firmly. Expanded clones get a size class; other rows say once, few or many, or leave the size out.

d_call j_call v_call cdr3_length clone_size cdr3_aa
TRBD2 TRBJ2-7 TRBV6-1 16 few CASSEQPRGAGEEQYF
NA TRBJ2-5 TRBV2 14 NA CASRGTLAHETQYF
NA TRBJ2-3 TRBV5-1 14 NA CASRTGFSTDTQYF
NA TRBJ2-5 TRBV5-4 13 NA CASSQQIQETQYF
NA TRBJ2-7 TRBV21-1 14 NA CASSKSVGGGEQYF
NA TRBJ1-6 TRBV2 14 NA CASRGGGNGSPLHF
NA TRBJ1-3 TRBV11-2 13 NA CASSFPGGNTIYF
TRBD2 TRBJ2-7 TRBV7-7 18 NA CASSPRTSGGASSYEQYF
TRBD2 TRBJ2-4 TRBV9 17 NA CASSAPGASGSGNIQYF
NA TRBJ2-5 TRBV5-6 14 NA CASSPMDSQETQYF
NA TRBJ2-3 TRBV2 14 NA CASTWAQRADTQYF
NA TRBJ1-3 TRBV4-2 15 once CASSHPDSSGNTIYF
TRBD1 TRBJ1-6 TRBV6-1 14 once CASIRTGPDSPLHF
NA TRBJ2-7 TRBV6-6 14 NA CASSYLDSPGPQYF
TRBD2 TRBJ2-5 TRBV19 13 NA CASSPRTRETQYF
NA TRBJ1-5 TRBV18 12 NA CASSPNNQPQHF
NA TRBJ1-4 TRBV28 16 NA CASSLYGGGANEKLFF
TRBD1 TRBJ1-1 TRBV27 17 once CASSLPRTGGSNTEAFF
NA TRBJ1-6 TRBV6-6 13 few CASSYSGARALHF
NA TRBJ1-1 TRBV7-9 11 once CASSRQRRAFF
NA TRBJ2-7 TRBV6-6 14 NA CASRFAGQNYEQYF
NA TRBJ1-1 TRBV11-1 13 NA CASSRRMNTEAFF
NA TRBJ2-1 TRBV14 12 NA CASRRLDNEQFF